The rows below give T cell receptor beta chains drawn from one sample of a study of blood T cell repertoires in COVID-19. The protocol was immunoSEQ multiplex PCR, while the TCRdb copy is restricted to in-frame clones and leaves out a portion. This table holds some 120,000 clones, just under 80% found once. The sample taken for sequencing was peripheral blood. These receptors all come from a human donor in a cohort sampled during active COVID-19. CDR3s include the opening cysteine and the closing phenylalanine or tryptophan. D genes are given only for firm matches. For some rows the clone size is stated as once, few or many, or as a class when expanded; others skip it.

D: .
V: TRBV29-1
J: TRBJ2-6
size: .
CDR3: CSVDRIGANVLTF
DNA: TGCAGCGTTGACAGAATAGGGGCCAACGTCCTGACTTTC

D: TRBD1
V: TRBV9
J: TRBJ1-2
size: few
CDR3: CASSVATGAGMRYTF
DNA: TGTGCCAGCAGCGTAGCCACAGGGGCCGGAATGCGCTACACCTTC

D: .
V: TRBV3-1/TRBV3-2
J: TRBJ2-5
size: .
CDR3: CASSQARTRSKETQYF
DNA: TGTGCCAGCAGCCAAGCCCGGACAAGGTCGAAAGAGACCCAGTACTTC

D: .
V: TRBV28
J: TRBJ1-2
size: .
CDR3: CASSSQKLDYGYTF
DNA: TGTGCCAGCAGTTCACAGAAACTAGACTATGGCTACACCTTC

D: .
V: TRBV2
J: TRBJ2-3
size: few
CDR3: CASTRNADTQYF
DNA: TGTGCCAGCACCAGGAACGCAGATACGCAGTATTTT

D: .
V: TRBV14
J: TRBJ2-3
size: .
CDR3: CASSQGGPSTDTQYF
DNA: TGTGCCAGCAGCCAAGGGGGGCCATCCACAGATACGCAGTATTTT

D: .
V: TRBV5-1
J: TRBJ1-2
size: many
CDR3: CASTQGGVDSYTF
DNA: TGCGCCAGCACCCAAGGAGGGGTTGACAGCTACACCTTC

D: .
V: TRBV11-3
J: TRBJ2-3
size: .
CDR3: CASSPSEGSDTQYF
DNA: TGTGCCAGCAGTCCCTCCGAGGGCTCAGATACGCAGTATTTT

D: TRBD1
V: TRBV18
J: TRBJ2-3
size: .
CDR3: CASSPGTGRGTDTQYF
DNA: TGTGCCAGCTCACCAGGGACAGGGAGGGGCACAGATACGCAGTATTTT

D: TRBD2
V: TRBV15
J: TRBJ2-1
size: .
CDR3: CATSTRGGRERYNEQFF
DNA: TGTGCCACCAGCACCCGGGGGGGGAGAGAGAGGTACAATGAGCAGTTCTTC

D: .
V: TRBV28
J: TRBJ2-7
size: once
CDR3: CASSVRIYEQYF
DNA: TGTGCCAGCAGTGTGAGAATCTACGAGCAGTACTTC

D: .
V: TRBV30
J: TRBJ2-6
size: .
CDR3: CAWSVPGLGANVLTF
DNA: TGTGCCTGGAGTGTACCAGGGTTAGGGGCCAACGTCCTGACTTTC

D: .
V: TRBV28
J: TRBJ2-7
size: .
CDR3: CASSSTRQASTF
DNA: TGTGCCAGCAGTTCAACCCGACAGGCTTCAACCTTC

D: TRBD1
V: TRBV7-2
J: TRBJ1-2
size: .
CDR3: CASSQGQGALGYGYTF
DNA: TGTGCCAGCAGCCAGGGACAGGGGGCGCTGGGCTATGGCTACACCTTC

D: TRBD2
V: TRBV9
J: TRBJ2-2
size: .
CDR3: CASSGSSGAFTGELFF
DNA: TGTGCCAGCAGCGGTTCTAGCGGGGCGTTCACCGGGGAGCTGTTTTTT

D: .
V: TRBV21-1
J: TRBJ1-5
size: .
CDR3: CASSKCQSYSNQPQHF
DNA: TGTGCCAGCAGCAAATGTCAGTCTTATAGCAATCAGCCCCAGCATTTT

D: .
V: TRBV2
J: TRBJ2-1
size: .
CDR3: CASSEARGLGEQFF
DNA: TGTGCCAGCAGTGAAGCTAGGGGACTCGGGGAGCAGTTCTTC

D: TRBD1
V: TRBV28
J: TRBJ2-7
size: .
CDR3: CASNPGQTYEQYF
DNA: TGTGCCAGTAATCCGGGACAGACCTACGAGCAGTACTTC

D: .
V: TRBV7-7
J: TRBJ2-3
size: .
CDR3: CASSLGVDSTQYF
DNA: TGTGCTAGCAGCTTAGGAGTAGACAGCACGCAGTATTTT

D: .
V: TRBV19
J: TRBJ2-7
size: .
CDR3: CASSIEVSGRSYEQYF
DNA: TGTGCCAGTAGTATCGAGGTTAGCGGTAGAAGCTACGAGCAGTACTTC

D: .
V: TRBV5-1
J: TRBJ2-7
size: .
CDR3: CASRGDSTYEQYF
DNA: TGCGCCAGCAGAGGGGACTCGACCTACGAGCAGTACTTC

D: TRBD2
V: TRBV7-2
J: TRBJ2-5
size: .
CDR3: CASSFQRGAETQYF
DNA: TGTGCCAGCAGCTTCCAGCGGGGGGCAGAGACCCAGTACTTC

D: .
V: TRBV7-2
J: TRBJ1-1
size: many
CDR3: CASSEPGWGRTEAFF
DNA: TGTGCCAGCAGCGAACCAGGGTGGGGGAGGACTGAAGCTTTCTTT

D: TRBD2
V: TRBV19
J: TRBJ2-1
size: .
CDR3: CASAGLAGDWQFF
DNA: TGTGCCTCCGCGGGACTAGCGGGTGATTGGCAGTTCTTC

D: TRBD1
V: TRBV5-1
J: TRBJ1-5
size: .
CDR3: CASSLGDRANQPQHF
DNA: TGCGCCAGCAGCCTCGGGGACAGGGCAAATCAGCCCCAGCATTTT

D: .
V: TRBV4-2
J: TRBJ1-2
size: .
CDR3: CASSQAGGF
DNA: TGTGCCAGCAGCCAAGCGGGGGGCTTC

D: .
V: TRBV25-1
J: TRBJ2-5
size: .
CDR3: CASSAGQIDMETQYF
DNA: TGTGCCAGCAGTGCAGGACAGATAGATATGGAGACCCAGTACTTC

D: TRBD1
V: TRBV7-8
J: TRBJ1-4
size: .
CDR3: CASSVGRTGGEKLFF
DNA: TGTGCCAGCAGCGTAGGGAGGACAGGGGGAGAAAAACTGTTTTTT

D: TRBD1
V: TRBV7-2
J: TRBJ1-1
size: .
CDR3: CASSLQGAGTEAFF
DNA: TGTGCCAGCAGCTTACAGGGGGCCGGAACTGAAGCTTTCTTT

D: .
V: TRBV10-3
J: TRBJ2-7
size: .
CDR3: CALGDRQTYEQYF
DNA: TGTGCCCTGGGAGATCGGCAGACCTACGAGCAGTACTTC

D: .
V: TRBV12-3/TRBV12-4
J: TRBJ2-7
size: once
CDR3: CASSLLGRYEQYF
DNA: TGTGCCAGCAGTTTACTGGGGCGCTACGAGCAGTACTTC

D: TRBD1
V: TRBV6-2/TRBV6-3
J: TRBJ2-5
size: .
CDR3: CASSKQGGQETQYF
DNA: TGTGCCAGCAGTAAACAGGGGGGCCAAGAGACCCAGTACTTC

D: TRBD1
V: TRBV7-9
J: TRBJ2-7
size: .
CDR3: CASSPGQVSYEQYF
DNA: TGTGCCAGCAGCCCGGGACAGGTTTCCTACGAGCAGTACTTC

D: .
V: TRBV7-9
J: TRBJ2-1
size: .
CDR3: CASSPPGSSYNEQFF
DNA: TGTGCCAGCAGCCCGCCGGGAAGCTCCTACAATGAGCAGTTCTTC